Each of the 8 T cell receptor beta chains below was sequenced from the same sample in a study of CD8+CD57+ T cells in acquired aplastic anemia. In patients chosen for sequencing, flow cytometry had shown CD8+CD57+ cell expansion. TCR beta VDJ and CDR3 profiling used genomic DNA as template. A single record per CDR3 protein comes from TCRdb applying MiXCR to the reads. Among some 170,000 distinct CDR3 sequences listed, about two thirds were seen once. Sequencing was carried out using sorted CD4+, CD8+, or CD8+CD57+ T cells (not recorded which) from PBMCs. The receptors shown here come from a human donor with aplastic anemia.

J is TRBJ2-5 and V is TRBV7-3; D remains ambiguous. Germline CDR1 SGHTA, CDR2 FQGTGA. Trimming removed 6 bases at V and 8 bases at J, with 16 bases between. The CDR3 consists of 13 residues. CDR3 amino acids: CASSYDPDSTQYF. CDR3 in DNA: TGTGCCAGCAGTTATGACCCCGATTCAACCCAGTACTTC.

The rearrangement uses TRBV20-1 and TRBJ1-2; no clear D gene. Germline V gene sequence: CDR1 DFQATT, CDR2 SNEGSKA (reference sequence). The CDR3 covers 12 residues. The V end lost 3 bases, the J end lost 4 bases, and 9 bases lay between the germline ends. For the CDR3, the DNA is TGCAGTGCTAGTCTTTCGGTCTATGGCTACACCTTC. Translated, it gives CSASLSVYGYTF.

The gene calls are TRBV12-3 or TRBV12-4 and TRBJ2-7; D gene uncertain. Trimming removed 3 bases from V and 7 bases from J, with 7 bases in between. The CDR3 loop spans 11 amino acids. CDR3 sequence reads: CASSFAEEQYF. CDR3 DNA: TGTGCCAGCAGTTTCGCAGAAGAGCAGTACTTC.

This clonotype has just one count. The chain employs TRBV29-1 and TRBJ2-1; the match to TRBD1 covers 7 bases. Germline V gene lookup returns CDR1 SQVTM and CDR2 ANQGSEA. The CDR3 sequence is 13 residues long. V gave up 1 base and J gave up 8 bases; unmatched junction bases: 5. The CDR3 reads CSVEGAGGDEQFF. The CDR3 nucleotides read TGCAGCGTTGAAGGGGCAGGGGGTGATGAGCAGTTCTTC.

This chain uses TRBV6-5 with TRBJ1-3; D not resolved. Germline V gene sequence: CDR1 MNHEY, CDR2 SVGAGI. This CDR3 region has 15 residues. Trimming shortened V by 0 bases and J by 2 bases, and 8 bases separated the two germline ends. CDR3 in amino acids: CASSYSWGAGNTIYF. The CDR3 DNA reads as TGTGCCAGCAGTTACTCGTGGGGTGCTGGAAACACCATATATTTT.

This chain links TRBV19 with TRBJ1-2, with 7 bases aligning to TRBD1. Germline V CDR1 and CDR2: LNHDA, SQIVND (reference sequence). The CDR3 loop spans 16 amino acids. J was trimmed by 4 bases and V by 10 bases; bases with no gene match: 18. Written as DNA, the CDR3 is TGTGCCACCTTTCGACAGGGATCTATGCAAGGCTATGGCTACACCTTC. This sequence encodes CATFRQGSMQGYGYTF.

CDR3 protein: CASSLEGFPQETQYF. CDR3 in DNA: TGCGCCAGCAGCTTGGAGGGATTCCCGCAAGAGACCCAGTACTTC. This chain connects TRBV5-1 to TRBJ2-5; D is ambiguous. Germline V CDR1 and CDR2: SGHRS, YFSETQ. This CDR3 has 15 amino acids. Trimming shortened V by 0 bases and J by 2 bases, and 11 bases separated the two germline ends.

The chain employs TRBV6-2 or TRBV6-3 and TRBJ2-5, with 8 bases identical to TRBD1. From germline, CDR1 is MNHEY and CDR2 SVGEGT. With 5 bases clipped from V and 11 bases from J, the junction kept 19 bases outside the gene matches. The length of the CDR3 is 16 residues. CDR3 in DNA: TGTGCCAGCAGTAAGCGGACAGGGCCGAACCAAGAGGCTCAGTACTTC. Protein sequence: CASSKRTGPNQEAQYF.